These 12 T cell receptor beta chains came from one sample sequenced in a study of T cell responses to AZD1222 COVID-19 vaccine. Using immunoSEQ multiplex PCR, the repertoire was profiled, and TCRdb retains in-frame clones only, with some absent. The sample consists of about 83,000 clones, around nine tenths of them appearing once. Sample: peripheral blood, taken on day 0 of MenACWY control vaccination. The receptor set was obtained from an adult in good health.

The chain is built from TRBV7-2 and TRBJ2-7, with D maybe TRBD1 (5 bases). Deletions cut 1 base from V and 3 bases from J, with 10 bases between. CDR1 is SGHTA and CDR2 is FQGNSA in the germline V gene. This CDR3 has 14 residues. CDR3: CASSLGRADYEQYF. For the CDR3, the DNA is TGTGCCAGCAGCTTAGGCAGGGCGGACTACGAGCAGTACTTC.

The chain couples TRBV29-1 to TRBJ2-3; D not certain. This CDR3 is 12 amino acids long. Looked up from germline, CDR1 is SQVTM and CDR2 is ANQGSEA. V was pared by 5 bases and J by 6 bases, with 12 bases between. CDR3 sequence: CSVTSPGDTQYF. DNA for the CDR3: TGCAGCGTTACCTCGCCCGGGGATACGCAGTATTTT.

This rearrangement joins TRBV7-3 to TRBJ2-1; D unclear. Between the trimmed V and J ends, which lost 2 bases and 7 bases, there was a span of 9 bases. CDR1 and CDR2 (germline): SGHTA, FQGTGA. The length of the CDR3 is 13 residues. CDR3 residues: CASSLLQKNEQFF. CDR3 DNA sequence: TGTGCCAGCAGCTTATTACAGAAGAATGAGCAGTTCTTC. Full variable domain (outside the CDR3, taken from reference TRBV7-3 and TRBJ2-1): GAGVSQTPSNKVTEKGKYVELRCDPISGHTALYWYRQSLGQGPEFLIYFQGTGAADDSGLPNDRFFAVRPEGSVSTLKIQRTERGDSAVYLCASSLLQKNEQFFGPGTRLTVL.

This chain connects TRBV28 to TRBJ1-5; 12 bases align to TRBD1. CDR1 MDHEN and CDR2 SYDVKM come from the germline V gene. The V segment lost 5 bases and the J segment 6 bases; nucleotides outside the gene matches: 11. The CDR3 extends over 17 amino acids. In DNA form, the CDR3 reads TGTGCCAGCAGTGCCGGGACAGGGGGCGTTGGAAGTCAGCCCCAGCATTTT. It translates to CASSAGTGGVGSQPQHF.

For the CDR3, the DNA is TGCGCCAGCAGCTGGTCGGGAGGGCCGAATGAGCAGTTCTTC. It specifies CASSWSGGPNEQFF. This rearrangement joins TRBV10-1 to TRBJ2-1; TRBD2 aligns across 8 bases. This CDR3 is built from 14 residues. Germline V gene lookup returns CDR1 WNHNN and CDR2 SYGVQD (reference sequence). The V and J ends lost 6 bases and 7 bases, in that order; junction bases with no gene match: 8.

Here the CDR3 reads CASSPQQDSPLHF. The CDR3 DNA follows: TGTGCCAGCAGTCCCCAACAGGATTCACCCCTCCACTTT. The chain recombines TRBV12-3 or TRBV12-4 with TRBJ1-6, with a tentative D call TRBD1 (5 bases). This CDR3 region has 13 residues. The V end was cut by 5 bases, the J end by 8 bases, with 10 bases between.

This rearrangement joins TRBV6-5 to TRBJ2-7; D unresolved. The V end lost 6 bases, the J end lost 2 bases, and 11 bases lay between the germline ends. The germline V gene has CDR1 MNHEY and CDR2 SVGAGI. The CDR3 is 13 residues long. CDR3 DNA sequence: TGTGCCAGCAGCTCGCCAGCTACCTACGAGCAGTACTTC. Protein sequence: CASSSPATYEQYF.

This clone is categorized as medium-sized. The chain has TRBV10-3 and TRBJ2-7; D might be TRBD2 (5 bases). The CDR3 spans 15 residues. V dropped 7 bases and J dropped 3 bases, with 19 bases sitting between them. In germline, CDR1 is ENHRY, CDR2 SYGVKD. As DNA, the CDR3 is TGTGCCATCATTCTGGCCACTAGGATCCGCTACGAGCAGTACTTC. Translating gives CAIILATRIRYEQYF.

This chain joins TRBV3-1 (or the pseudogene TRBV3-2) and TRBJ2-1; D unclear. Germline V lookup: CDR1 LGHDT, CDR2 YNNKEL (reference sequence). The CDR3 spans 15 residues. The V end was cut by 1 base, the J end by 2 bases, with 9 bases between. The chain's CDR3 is CASSQGRAPYNEQFF. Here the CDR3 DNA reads TGTGCCAGCAGCCAAGGTCGGGCCCCCTACAATGAGCAGTTCTTC.

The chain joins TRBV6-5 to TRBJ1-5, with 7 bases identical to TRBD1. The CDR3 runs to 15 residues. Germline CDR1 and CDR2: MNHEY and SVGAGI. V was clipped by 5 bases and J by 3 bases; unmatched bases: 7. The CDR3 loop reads CASSQTGLPNQPQHF. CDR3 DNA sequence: TGTGCCAGCAGTCAGACAGGGCTTCCCAATCAGCCCCAGCATTTT.

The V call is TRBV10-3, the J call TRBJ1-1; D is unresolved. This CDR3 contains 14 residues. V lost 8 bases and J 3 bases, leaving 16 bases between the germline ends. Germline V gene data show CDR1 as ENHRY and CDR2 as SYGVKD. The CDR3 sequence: CAIGQLGLDTEAFF. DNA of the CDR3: TGTGCCATCGGTCAATTGGGTTTAGACACTGAAGCTTTCTTT.

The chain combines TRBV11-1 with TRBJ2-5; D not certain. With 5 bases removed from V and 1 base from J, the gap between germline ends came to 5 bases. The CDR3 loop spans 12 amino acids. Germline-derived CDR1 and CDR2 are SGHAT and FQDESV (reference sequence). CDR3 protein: CASSPVQETQYF. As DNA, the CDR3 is TGTGCCAGCAGCCCCGTCCAAGAGACCCAGTACTTC.